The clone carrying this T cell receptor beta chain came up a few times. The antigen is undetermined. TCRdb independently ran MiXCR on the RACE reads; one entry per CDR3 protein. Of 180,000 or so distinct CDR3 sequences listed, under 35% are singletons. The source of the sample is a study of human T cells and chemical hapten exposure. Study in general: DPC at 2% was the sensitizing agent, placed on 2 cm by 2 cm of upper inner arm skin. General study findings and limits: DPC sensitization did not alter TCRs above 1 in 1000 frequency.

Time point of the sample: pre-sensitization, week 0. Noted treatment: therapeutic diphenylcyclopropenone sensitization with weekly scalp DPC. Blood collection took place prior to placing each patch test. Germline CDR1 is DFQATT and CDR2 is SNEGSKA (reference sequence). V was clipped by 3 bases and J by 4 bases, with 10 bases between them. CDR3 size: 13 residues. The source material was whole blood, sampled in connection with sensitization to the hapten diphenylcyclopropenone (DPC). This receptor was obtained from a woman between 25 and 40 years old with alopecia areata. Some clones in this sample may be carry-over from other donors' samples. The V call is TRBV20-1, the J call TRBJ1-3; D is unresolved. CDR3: CSARDAGGNTIYF. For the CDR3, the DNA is TGCAGTGCTAGGGACGCGGGGGGAAACACCATATATTTT.